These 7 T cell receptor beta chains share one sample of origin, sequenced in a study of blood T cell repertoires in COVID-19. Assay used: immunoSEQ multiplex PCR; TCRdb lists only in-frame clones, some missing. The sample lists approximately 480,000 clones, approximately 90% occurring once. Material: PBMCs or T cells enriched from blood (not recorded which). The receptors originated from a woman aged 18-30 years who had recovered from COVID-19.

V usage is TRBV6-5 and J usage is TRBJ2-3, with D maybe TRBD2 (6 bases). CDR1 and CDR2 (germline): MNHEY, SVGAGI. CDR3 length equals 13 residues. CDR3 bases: TGTGCGGCGGGGCCCCTTAGCACAGATACGCAGTATTTT. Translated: CAAGPLSTDTQYF.

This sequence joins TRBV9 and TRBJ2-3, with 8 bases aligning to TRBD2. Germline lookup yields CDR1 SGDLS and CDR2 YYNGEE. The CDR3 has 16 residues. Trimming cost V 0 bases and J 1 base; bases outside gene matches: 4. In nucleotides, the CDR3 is TGTGCCAGCAGCGTAGGAAGCGGGGGTCGCACAGATACGCAGTATTTT. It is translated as CASSVGSGGRTDTQYF.

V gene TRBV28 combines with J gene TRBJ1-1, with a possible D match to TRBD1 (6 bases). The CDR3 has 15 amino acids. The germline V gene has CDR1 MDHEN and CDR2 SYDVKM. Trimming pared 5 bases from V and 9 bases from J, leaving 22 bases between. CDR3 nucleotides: TGTGCCAGCAGTCCCGCAGGGGAAGGAAGTGGAAAAGCTTTCTTT. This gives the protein CASSPAGEGSGKAFF.

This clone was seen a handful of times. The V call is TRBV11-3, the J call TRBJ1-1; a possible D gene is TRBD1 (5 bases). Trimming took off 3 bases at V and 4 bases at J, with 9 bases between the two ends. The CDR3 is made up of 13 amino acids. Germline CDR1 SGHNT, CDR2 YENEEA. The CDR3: CASSFGRGTEAFF. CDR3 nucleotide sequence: TGTGCCAGCAGCTTTGGAAGGGGCACTGAAGCTTTCTTT.

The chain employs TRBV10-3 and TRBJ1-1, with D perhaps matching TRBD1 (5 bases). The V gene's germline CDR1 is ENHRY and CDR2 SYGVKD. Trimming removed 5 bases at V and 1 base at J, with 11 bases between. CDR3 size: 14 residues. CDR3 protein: CAISQGSQNTEAFF. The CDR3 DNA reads TGTGCCATCAGTCAGGGTTCCCAGAACACTGAAGCTTTCTTT.

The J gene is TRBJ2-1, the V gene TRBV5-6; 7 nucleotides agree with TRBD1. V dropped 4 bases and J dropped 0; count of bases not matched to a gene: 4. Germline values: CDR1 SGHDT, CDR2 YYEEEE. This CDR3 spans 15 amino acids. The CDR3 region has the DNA TGTGCCAGCAGCGGGGACAGATTCTCCTACAATGAGCAGTTCTTC. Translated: CASSGDRFSYNEQFF.

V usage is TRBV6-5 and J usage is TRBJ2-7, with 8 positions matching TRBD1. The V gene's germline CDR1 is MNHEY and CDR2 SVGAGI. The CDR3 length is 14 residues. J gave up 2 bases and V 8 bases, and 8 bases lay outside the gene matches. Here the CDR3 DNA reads TGTGCCAGCCAGATGGGACAGGTTGCCTACGAGCAGTACTTC. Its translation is CASQMGQVAYEQYF.